Listed below are T cell receptor beta chains from one sample, sequenced in a study of tumor and adjacent non-tumor tissue in lung cancer. From the multiplex PCR reads, TCRdb called clonotypes with MiXCR, one entry per CDR3 protein. The data hold tens of thousands of distinct CDR3 sequences, with approximately 77% observed a single time. The sample was lung tumor tissue. The receptors here all came from a woman aged 40 to 50 with non-small cell lung cancer. CDR3s include the opening cysteine and the closing phenylalanine or tryptophan. A D gene is named only where the DNA matches it firmly. The size entry is marked missing in some rows and otherwise reads once, few, many or a size class.

v_gene: TRBV6-1; d_gene: TRBD1; abundance: NA; j_gene: TRBJ2-1; CDR3nt: TGTGCCAGCAATGAAGGCCTACTTCTTGGACAGGGGGCCTACAATAAGCAGTTCTTC; CDR3aa: CASNEGLLLGQGAYNKQFF
v_gene: TRBV28; d_gene: NA; abundance: NA; j_gene: TRBJ2-1; CDR3nt: TGTGCCAGGACACGGGGCCTCAGCAATGAACAGTTCTTC; CDR3aa: CARTRGLSNEQFF
v_gene: TRBV9; d_gene: TRBD1; abundance: few; j_gene: TRBJ2-1; CDR3nt: TGTGCCAGCAGCACGGGACAGGGGATGGTCCATGAGCAGTTCTTC; CDR3aa: CASSTGQGMVHEQFF